Listed below are T cell receptor beta chains from one sample, sequenced in a study of cytomegalovirus exposure and HLA in healthy donors. TCRdb's copy holds only in-frame clones and misses some; the assay was immunoSEQ multiplex PCR. The data contain 55,000 to 65,000 clones, approximately 83% of them singletons. Sample: PBMCs. The receptors come from a human donor in good health. The CDR3 runs from the conserved cysteine through the conserved F or W. The D gene is left open where the match is weak. Size is omitted from some rows. Given values are once, few, many or a class for expanded clones.

J gene | D gene | V gene | clone size | CDR3 protein | CDR3 DNA
TRBJ1-4 | - | TRBV9 | - | CASSVRTEEKLFF | TGTGCCAGCAGCGTTAGGACAGAGGAAAAACTGTTTTTT
TRBJ1-1 | - | TRBV6-1 | - | CASSVSSENTEAFF | TGTGCCAGCAGTGTGTCCAGTGAGAACACTGAAGCTTTCTTT
TRBJ2-7 | TRBD2 | TRBV10-2 | - | CASSVAGGYSSYEQYF | TGCGCCAGCAGTGTAGCGGGGGGATATAGCTCCTACGAGCAGTACTTC
TRBJ1-2 | - | TRBV5-1 | once | CASSLAEHYGYTF | TGCGCCAGCAGCTTGGCCGAGCACTATGGCTACACCTTC
TRBJ2-3 | - | TRBV4-1 | - | CASSQGITGTRDTQYF | TGCGCCAGCAGCCAAGGTATAACCGGGACAAGGGATACGCAGTATTTT
TRBJ2-5 | - | TRBV7-9 | - | CASSLGRSQETQYF | TGTGCCAGCAGCTTAGGGCGGAGCCAAGAGACCCAGTACTTC
TRBJ2-7 | - | TRBV18 | - | CASSPSSSYEQYF | TGTGCCAGCTCACCTTCCAGCTCCTACGAGCAGTACTTC
TRBJ1-5 | - | TRBV28 | - | CASRLAGDQPQHF | TGTGCCAGCAGGCTCGCGGGGGATCAGCCCCAGCATTTT
TRBJ1-2 | - | TRBV4-2 | - | CASSQATGYGYTF | TGTGCCAGCAGCCAAGCCACAGGGTATGGCTACACCTTC
TRBJ1-4 | - | TRBV7-2 | - | CASSLGPAVEKLFF | TGTGCCAGCAGCTTAGGACCAGCGGTGGAAAAACTGTTTTTT
TRBJ2-7 | - | TRBV6-5 | - | CASSQGLAVSYEQYF | TGTGCCAGCAGCCAGGGTCTGGCGGTATCCTACGAGCAGTACTTC
TRBJ2-1 | TRBD2 | TRBV7-9 | - | CASSPSGGGYNEQFF | TGTGCCAGCAGTCCCAGCGGGGGGGGCTACAATGAGCAGTTCTTC
TRBJ2-5 | TRBD2 | TRBV4-3 | - | CASSQDRGAAGVLQETQYF | TGCGCCAGCAGCCAAGATCGGGGGGCAGCGGGAGTGCTCCAAGAGACCCAGTACTTC
TRBJ2-1 | - | TRBV27 | - | CASSFSDNEQFF | TGTGCCAGCAGTTTTAGCGACAATGAGCAGTTCTTC
TRBJ2-7 | - | TRBV28 | - | CASSLSGTEQYF | TGTGCCAGCAGTTTATCTGGTACAGAGCAGTACTTC
TRBJ2-7 | - | TRBV4-1 | - | CASSGHTGRDYEQYF | TGCGCCAGCAGCGGACATACCGGACGAGACTACGAGCAGTACTTC
TRBJ2-5 | TRBD2 | TRBV6-1 | - | CASNVIAGGETQYF | TGTGCCAGCAACGTTATAGCGGGAGGGGAGACCCAGTACTTC
TRBJ1-5 | - | TRBV7-2 | - | CASSLRSGDVQPQHF | TGTGCCAGCAGCTTAAGGTCAGGGGATGTTCAGCCCCAGCATTTT
TRBJ1-4 | TRBD1 | TRBV7-9 | once | CASSTQVGRGAEKLFF | TGTGCCAGCAGCACCCAGGTTGGCAGGGGGGCTGAAAAACTGTTTTTT
TRBJ1-1 | - | TRBV7-2 | - | CASSLGTVRNTEAFF | TGTGCCAGCAGCTTAGGGACAGTTAGAAACACTGAAGCTTTCTTT
TRBJ1-1 | - | TRBV11-1 | - | CASSGDSTNTEAFF | TGTGCCAGCAGCGGCGACAGTACGAACACTGAAGCTTTCTTT
TRBJ2-2 | TRBD2 | TRBV6-6 | - | CASSYGGGGRAGELFF | TGTGCCAGCAGTTACGGGGGCGGGGGGCGCGCCGGGGAGCTGTTTTTT
TRBJ1-3 | TRBD1 | TRBV13 | - | CASSLAGTASGNTIYF | TGTGCCAGCAGCTTAGCCGGGACAGCTTCTGGAAACACCATATATTTT
TRBJ1-6 | TRBD1 | TRBV4-1 | - | CASSQAPRQGARTPLHF | TGCGCCAGCAGCCAAGCCCCCCGACAGGGGGCAAGGACACCCCTCCACTTT
TRBJ2-2 | TRBD1 | TRBV6-1 | - | CASEGTGGDTGELFF | TGTGCCAGCGAAGGGACAGGGGGCGATACCGGGGAGCTGTTTTTT
TRBJ1-4 | - | TRBV13 | few | CASSLRRGRKTVF | TGTGCCAGCAGCTTACGGCGAGGTCGAAAAACTGTTTTT
TRBJ2-5 | TRBD2 | TRBV27 | - | CASSPYGSSGEETQYF | TGTGCCAGCAGTCCGTACGGATCTAGCGGGGAAGAGACCCAGTACTTC
TRBJ2-7 | - | TRBV5-6 | - | CASSLGRVYEQYF | TGTGCCAGCAGCTTGGGTAGAGTCTACGAGCAGTACTTC
TRBJ2-2 | TRBD1 | TRBV5-6 | - | CASSLKVRGQGNTGELFF | TGTGCCAGCAGCTTGAAGGTCAGGGGGCAAGGTAACACCGGGGAGCTGTTTTTT
TRBJ1-1 | - | TRBV7-2 | - | CASRKQVLDTEAFF | TGTGCCAGCAGAAAACAGGTGTTGGACACTGAAGCTTTCTTT
TRBJ2-5 | - | TRBV4-1 | once | CASSQDRQVQETQYF | TGCGCCAGCAGCCAGGATAGACAAGTCCAAGAGACCCAGTACTTC
TRBJ2-1 | - | TRBV21-1 | - | CASSRTSGGTYNEQFF | TGTGCCAGCAGCAGGACTAGCGGGGGGACATACAATGAGCAGTTCTTC
TRBJ2-5 | TRBD1 | TRBV4-3 | - | CASSQEFRAWGTAPETQYF | TGCGCCAGCAGCCAAGAATTTAGGGCTTGGGGGACAGCCCCAGAGACCCAGTACTTC
TRBJ2-7 | - | TRBV5-1 | - | CASSPFVGSGEQYF | TGCGCCAGCAGCCCCTTCGTCGGATCGGGCGAGCAGTACTTC
TRBJ2-1 | TRBD2 | TRBV7-9 | - | CASSLLAGARYNEQFF | TGTGCCAGCAGCTTACTAGCGGGAGCTCGGTACAATGAGCAGTTCTTC
TRBJ2-1 | - | TRBV10-1 | - | CASSESRVGEQFF | TGCGCCAGCAGTGAGTCGAGGGTGGGTGAGCAGTTCTTC
TRBJ2-1 | TRBD2 | TRBV18 | - | CASSFPRPLAGGNEQFF | TGTGCCAGCTCTTTCCCTAGGCCCCTAGCGGGAGGTAATGAGCAGTTCTTC
TRBJ2-7 | TRBD1 | TRBV7-9 | - | CSSSTTDRPYEQYF | TGTTCCAGCAGCACGACGGACAGGCCCTACGAGCAGTACTTC
TRBJ2-1 | - | TRBV19 | - | CASATTSYGSSYNEQFF | TGTGCCAGTGCCACCACCTCTTACGGGAGTTCCTACAATGAGCAGTTCTTC
TRBJ1-5 | - | TRBV6-9 | - | CASTASAGHQPQHF | TGTGCCAGCACCGCATCTGCAGGGCATCAGCCCCAGCATTTT
TRBJ1-2 | TRBD1 | TRBV4-3 | - | CASSQDHGTGGYGYTF | TGCGCCAGCAGCCAAGATCATGGGACAGGCGGGTATGGCTACACCTTC
TRBJ2-5 | TRBD2 | TRBV7-2 | - | CASSKSPGLAGEGETQYF | TGTGCCAGCAGCAAAAGCCCGGGACTAGCGGGAGAGGGAGAGACCCAGTACTTC
TRBJ1-3 | TRBD1 | TRBV5-5 | few | CASSSQTGGNTIYF | TGTGCCAGCAGCTCCCAGACAGGGGGAAACACCATATATTTT
TRBJ1-1 | TRBD1 | TRBV6-6 | - | CASRRDSENTEAFF | TGTGCCAGCAGACGGGACAGTGAGAACACTGAAGCTTTCTTT
TRBJ1-2 | TRBD1 | TRBV7-6 | - | CASSVALGPGQFYTF | TGTGCCAGCAGCGTAGCCCTCGGCCCGGGACAGTTTTACACCTTC
TRBJ2-3 | TRBD2 | TRBV4-3 | - | CASSPLAGRAASTDTQYF | TGCGCCAGCAGCCCGCTAGCTGGGAGGGCCGCTAGCACAGATACGCAGTATTTT
TRBJ1-1 | TRBD1 | TRBV6-1 | - | CASRVPGQGTEAFF | TGTGCCAGCAGGGTCCCGGGACAGGGCACTGAAGCTTTCTTT
TRBJ2-3 | - | TRBV4-1 | - | CASSQLVTNTDTQYF | TGCGCCAGCAGCCAACTAGTCACTAACACAGATACGCAGTATTTT
TRBJ2-7 | - | TRBV5-4 | - | CASSWGTAKEQYF | TGTGCCAGCAGCTGGGGGACTGCCAAGGAGCAGTACTTC
TRBJ1-1 | TRBD1 | TRBV7-2 | once | CASSPGQGGYGRTEAFF | TGTGCCAGCAGCCCCGGACAGGGAGGGTACGGGAGGACTGAAGCTTTCTTT
TRBJ1-4 | TRBD1 | TRBV30 | few | CAWSGLGQGVRNEKLFF | TGTGCCTGGAGTGGGCTGGGACAGGGGGTTCGTAATGAAAAACTGTTTTTT
TRBJ1-3 | TRBD1 | TRBV6-5 | - | CASMGQPTSGNTIYF | TGTGCCAGCATGGGACAGCCGACTTCTGGAAACACCATATATTTT
TRBJ1-6 | TRBD1 | TRBV5-4 | - | CASSLEGTVNSPLHF | TGTGCCAGCAGCTTGGAAGGGACAGTGAATTCACCCCTCCACTTT